This T cell receptor beta chain is drawn from a study of T cells in Graves' hyperthyroidism and ophthalmopathy. Researchers took RNA transcripts and amplified the TCR beta CDR3 regions from them. When the TCR CDR3 underwent first-round RT-PCR, the HTBI primer set was used. Each CDR3 protein is one row after TCRdb ran MiXCR on the multiplex PCR reads. The table lists 550,000 to 800,000 distinct CDR3 sequences, roughly 17% of them singletons. This clonotype was recorded at least ten times. The antigen is not known. No ophthalmopathy progression within 18 months constituted stable Graves' hyperthyroidism. The study's findings and limits: The majority of expanded thyroid clonotypes above 0.001 also appeared in blood.

This CDR3 contains 15 residues. Germline assignment: CDR1 MNHEY and CDR2 SMNVEV (reference sequence). The ends were cut back, 5 bases at V and 3 bases at J, with 17 bases in the middle. This chain links TRBV27 with TRBJ2-7; D possibly corresponds to TRBD2 (6 bases). Specimen: blood. The TCR sequence derives from a man aged 45-60 years with Graves' hyperthyroidism. The CDR3 DNA reads as TGTGCCAGCAGTACAACCGGGACTCCTTTCTACGAGCAGTACTTC. It translates to CASSTTGTPFYEQYF.